This T cell receptor beta chain was recovered during a study of T cells in Graves' hyperthyroidism and ophthalmopathy. PBMCs stemmed from around 10 ml fresh peripheral blood. What was amplified from RNA transcripts were TCR beta CDR3 regions. First-round RT-PCR of the TCR CDR3 relied on the HTBI primer set. TCRdb analysed the multiplex PCR reads with MiXCR anew, one entry per CDR3 protein. The sample lists a few hundred thousand distinct CDR3 sequences; about 14% were seen once. The sample holds many counts of this clonotype. CDR3 length equals 16 residues. CDR1 and CDR2 (germline): KGHDR, SFDVKD. V gave up 9 bases and J gave up 3 bases; unmatched junction bases: 12.

Specimen: blood. This sequence joins TRBV24-1 and TRBJ2-4, with 8 bases fitting TRBD1. The TCR sequence derives from a woman aged 25 to 39 with Graves' ophthalmopathy. The DNA for the CDR3 is TGTGCCACCTCACAACCAGGGGGCGTCGGCAAAAACATTCAGTACTTC. Its protein is CATSQPGGVGKNIQYF.